This record covers a single T cell receptor beta chain. Its antigen is not known. V was cut by 1 base and J by 6 bases, with 3 bases left in between. Germline V CDR1 and CDR2: MNHNS, SASEGT. The CDR3 extends over 12 amino acids. Investigators sourced approximately 1.8 micrograms of genomic DNA from cryopreserved PBMCs for TCR beta libraries. Assay: immunoSEQ multiplex PCR; the TCRdb copy retains only in-frame clones and omits some. The sample has 90,000 to 100,000 clones; approximately 80% are singletons. The data derive from a study of cytotoxic CD8 clonotypes in ibrutinib-treated CLL. Findings of the study overall: Having risen at ibrutinib response, clonality had fallen back toward baseline by progression. Contraction or stability on treatment was seen for public clonotypes, which were uncommon. Sampling times, which were not matched between the groups, differed between sustained-remission patients and progressing patients.

The V and J genes are TRBV6-1 and TRBJ2-2; no firm D call. Sequenced material: PBMCs, taken after 12 months of ibrutinib treatment. This clonotype was obtained from a human donor with chronic lymphocytic leukemia. CDR3: CASSEGPGELFF. Written as DNA, the CDR3 is TGTGCCAGCAGTGAAGGACCCGGGGAGCTGTTTTTT.